One sample yielded the 28 T cell receptor beta chains listed below, sequenced in a study of shared clonotypes between healthy human individuals. Clones were read by immunoSEQ multiplex PCR, and TCRdb kept only the in-frame ones, dropping some. The table has some 2,000,000 clones, almost 96% seen once. The specimen sequenced was naive CD4+ T cells sorted from blood. Noted subset: CD45RA+ positively selected. The receptors were gathered from a man aged 18 to 30 in good health.

This clone was recorded once. The chain links TRBV6-5 to TRBJ1-2; 9 bases map to TRBD1. Germline trimming cut 5 bases from V and 5 bases from J; bases unmatched to any gene: 9. The CDR3 extends over 15 amino acids. Per germline, CDR1 MNHEY and CDR2 SVGAGI. CDR3 residues: CASSTTGGLAYGYTF. The CDR3 DNA sequence: TGTGCCAGCAGTACGACAGGGGGTTTGGCTTATGGCTACACCTTC.

The J gene is TRBJ1-1, the V gene TRBV18, with unresolved D. The CDR3 loop spans 14 amino acids. Trimming took off 7 bases at V and 3 bases at J, with 15 bases between the two ends. Germline lookup yields CDR1 KGHSH and CDR2 LQKENI. The CDR3 region is CASCLLHTDTEAFF. CDR3 nucleotide sequence: TGTGCCAGCTGCTTGTTGCATACCGACACTGAAGCTTTCTTT.

The rearrangement links TRBV19 to TRBJ2-5; 8 bases fit TRBD2. In germline, CDR1 is LNHDA, CDR2 SQIVND (reference sequence). This CDR3 is built from 14 residues. Losses at the gene ends were 7 bases for V and 4 bases for J; bases not matched to a gene: 8. The CDR3 nucleotides are TGTGCCAGTAAATCGCGACTAGCGCCAGAGACCCAGTACTTC. This sequence encodes CASKSRLAPETQYF.

V is TRBV19 and J is TRBJ2-2, with 8 bases lining up with TRBD1. This CDR3 has 14 amino acids. The J segment lost 5 bases and the V segment lost 6 bases, leaving 5 bases of the junction unmatched. Germline-derived CDR1 and CDR2 are LNHDA and SQIVND (reference sequence). In DNA, the CDR3 is TGTGCCAGTAGCCGGGACAGGATTACCGGGGAGCTGTTTTTT. It specifies CASSRDRITGELFF.

The rearrangement joins TRBV19 to TRBJ2-6, with D possibly matching TRBD2 (5 bases). V dropped 5 bases and J dropped 4 bases, with 21 bases sitting between them. Germline lookup yields CDR1 LNHDA and CDR2 SQIVND (reference sequence). The CDR3 is 18 amino acids. The CDR3 DNA sequence: TGTGCCAGTAGTCCTCAAAGTAGGACGACTACCGGGGCCAACGTCCTGACTTTC. Protein: CASSPQSRTTTGANVLTF.

The gene calls are TRBV25-1 and TRBJ2-5; no firm D call. The V and J ends lost 6 bases and 3 bases respectively, with 11 bases between them. This CDR3 is built from 13 residues. Germline assignment: CDR1 MGHDK and CDR2 SYGVNS. The CDR3 reads CASRSGGEETQYF. CDR3 DNA sequence: TGTGCCAGCAGATCGGGTGGGGAAGAGACCCAGTACTTC.

This chain uses TRBV10-1 with TRBJ2-1; TRBD1 matches 7 bases. V trimming: 6 bases; J trimming: 0 bases; junction bases outside the gene matches: 8. There are 16 residues in the CDR3. CDR1 and CDR2 (germline): WNHNN, SYGVQD (reference sequence). CDR3 loop: CASRRQGLTSYNEQFF. The CDR3 DNA follows: TGCGCCAGCAGACGACAGGGTTTGACCTCCTACAATGAGCAGTTCTTC.

The chain links TRBV5-8 to TRBJ2-5; tentative D call: TRBD2 (5 bases). The V end lost 0 bases, the J end lost 7 bases, and 13 bases lay between the germline ends. Germline CDR1 SGHTS, CDR2 YDEGEE. CDR3 length equals 14 residues. This CDR3 reads CASSLGRLSGTQYF. The CDR3 DNA follows: TGTGCCAGCAGCTTGGGGCGACTATCGGGGACCCAGTACTTC.

The chain joins TRBV19 to TRBJ2-7; TRBD1 matches 7 bases. The germline gives CDR1 LNHDA, CDR2 SQIVND (reference sequence). V shed 4 bases, J shed 3 bases, and the junction held 6 bases outside the gene matches. The CDR3 is 14 amino acids. For the CDR3, the DNA is TGTGCCAGTAGTACTGGACAGGTAAGCTACGAGCAGTACTTC. Protein product: CASSTGQVSYEQYF. Full variable domain (rest looked up from reference TRBV19 and TRBJ2-7): DGGITQSPKYLFRKEGQNVTLSCEQNLNHDAMYWYRQDPGQGLRLIYYSQIVNDFQKGDIAEGYSVSREKKESFPLTVTSAQKNPTAFYLCASSTGQVSYEQYFGPGTRLTVT.

The CDR3, as DNA: TGTGCCAGCAGCTCCCGACAGGGTAACTACGAGCAGTACTTC. It encodes CASSSRQGNYEQYF. The V call is TRBV7-8, the J call TRBJ2-7, with 7 positions matching TRBD1. V lost 4 bases to trimming and J lost 3 bases; unmatched junction nucleotides: 6. There are 14 residues in the CDR3. Germline loops: CDR1 SGHVS, CDR2 FQNEAQ.

The chain has TRBV7-9 and TRBJ1-1; TRBD1 might be the D (6 bases). Trimming shortened V by 9 bases and J by 1 base, and 15 bases separated the two germline ends. CDR3 length: 14 amino acids. Germline values: CDR1 SEHNR, CDR2 FQNEAQ (reference sequence). The CDR3 bases are TGTGCCAGTGGGATGGGGGCGAAGAACACTGAAGCTTTCTTT. Its translation is CASGMGAKNTEAFF.

In this sample, this clone turned up once. The genes are TRBV6-5 and TRBJ2-7; D gene ambiguous. The CDR3 has 12 residues. Trimming removed 7 bases at V and 3 bases at J, with 10 bases between. Germline CDR1 and CDR2: MNHEY and SVGAGI. The CDR3 reads CASTQQVYEQYF. Here the CDR3 DNA reads TGTGCCAGCACTCAACAAGTCTACGAGCAGTACTTC.

This rearrangement joins TRBV28 to TRBJ2-7; D tentatively reads TRBD1 or TRBD2 (5 bases each). The CDR3 sequence is 13 residues long. The germline V gene encodes CDR1 MDHEN and CDR2 SYDVKM. The V and J ends lost 8 bases and 1 base respectively, with 12 bases between them. The CDR3 region has the DNA TGTGCCAGCGAGCGAGGGGAATCCTACGAGCAGTACTTC. Its translation is CASERGESYEQYF.

The gene calls are TRBV9 and TRBJ2-1, with D tentatively TRBD1 or TRBD2 (5 bases each). This CDR3 region has 14 residues. Trimming removed 4 bases at V and 1 base at J, with 9 bases between. Germline CDR1 is SGDLS and CDR2 is YYNGEE. CDR3 coding DNA: TGTGCCAGCAGCAGGGGAGAGTCCTACAATGAGCAGTTCTTC. This codes for CASSRGESYNEQFF.

This clone was seen only a few times. A junction end diverges from the germline sequence, so it may reflect a read error. The gene calls are TRBV2 and TRBJ1-2, with 8 positions matching TRBD1. This CDR3 spans 10 amino acids. Germline loops: CDR1 SNHLY, CDR2 FYNNEI. CDR3 nucleotide sequence: TGTGCCAGCAGTGGACAGGGGATGTACTTC. Its protein is CASSGQGMYF.

J is TRBJ2-2 and V is TRBV18; tentatively, D is TRBD1 (5 bases). V was trimmed by 2 bases and J by 5 bases, leaving 24 bases between them. Germline V CDR1 and CDR2: KGHSH, LQKENI. The CDR3 runs 19 residues. CDR3 in amino acids: CASSPTEGVISQPTGELFF. The CDR3, as DNA: TGTGCCAGCTCACCAACTGAAGGGGTCATCTCACAACCGACCGGGGAGCTGTTTTTT.

The chain links TRBV7-9 to TRBJ1-2; unclear D gene. Trimming removed 5 bases from V and 5 bases from J, with 9 bases in between. This CDR3 has 12 amino acids. From germline, CDR1 is SEHNR and CDR2 FQNEAQ (reference sequence). The CDR3 reads CASSRVEYGYTF. The CDR3, as DNA: TGTGCCAGCAGCCGTGTGGAATATGGCTACACCTTC.

The rearrangement joins TRBV25-1 to TRBJ1-1; possibly TRBD1 for D (5 bases). Deletions cut 6 bases from V and 4 bases from J, with 18 bases between. This CDR3 spans 15 amino acids. The germline CDR1 and CDR2 sequences are MGHDK and SYGVNS. The CDR3 loop reads CASRGTGTPGTEAFF. The CDR3 DNA reads TGTGCCAGCAGGGGAACAGGAACCCCCGGCACTGAAGCTTTCTTT. Drawing the rest from reference TRBV25-1 and TRBJ1-1, the complete variable domain is EADIYQTPRYLVIGTGKKITLECSQTMGHDKMYWYQQDPGMELHLIHYSYGVNSTEKGDLSSESTVSRIRTEHFPLTLESARPSHTSQYLCASRGTGTPGTEAFFGQGTRLTVV.

The chain couples TRBV6-5 to TRBJ1-2; 7 nucleotides agree with TRBD1. The CDR3 consists of 15 residues. Germline loops: CDR1 MNHEY, CDR2 SVGAGI. Trimming at V came to 2 bases and at J to 4 bases, leaving 7 bases not matched to a gene. The CDR3 DNA reads TGTGCCAGCAGTTACCGTCGGACAGGAGGCTATGGCTACACCTTC. It is translated as CASSYRRTGGYGYTF.

The V call is TRBV6-1, the J call TRBJ1-1; the D is unclear. The ends were cut back, 1 base at V and 4 bases at J, with 7 bases in the middle. The CDR3 runs to 13 residues. The V gene's germline CDR1 is MNHNS and CDR2 SASEGT. CDR3 DNA: TGTGCCAGCAGTGAAGGTGTCAGCACTGAAGCTTTCTTT. It is translated as CASSEGVSTEAFF.

The genes are TRBV19 and TRBJ1-5; 8 bases match TRBD1. The germline gives CDR1 LNHDA, CDR2 SQIVND (reference sequence). Germline trimming cut 6 bases from V and 0 bases from J; bases unmatched to any gene: 7. This CDR3 is 16 amino acids long. In DNA, the CDR3 is TGTGCCAGTAGCGGACAGGGCTCGAATAGCAATCAGCCCCAGCATTTT. It specifies CASSGQGSNSNQPQHF.

V is TRBV29-1 and J is TRBJ1-1; no clear D. Germline V CDR1 and CDR2: SQVTM, ANQGSEA. Deletions cut 5 bases from V and 0 bases from J, with 10 bases between. CDR3 length: 13 residues. The CDR3 is CSVWYFMNTEAFF. CDR3 DNA: TGCAGCGTTTGGTACTTCATGAACACTGAAGCTTTCTTT.

This clone has a single count. The rearrangement uses TRBV6-5 and TRBJ2-1, with 8 nucleotides matching TRBD1. The CDR3 covers 15 residues. The V gene end was trimmed by 6 bases and the J gene end by 0 bases; junction bases not matched to a gene: 4. Per germline, CDR1 MNHEY and CDR2 SVGAGI. The CDR3 nucleotides read TGTGCCAGCAGCTCCGGGACAGGCTCCTACAATGAGCAGTTCTTC. Its protein product is CASSSGTGSYNEQFF.

The CDR3 reads CASSMRQGAEETQYF. CDR3 nucleotide sequence: TGCGCCAGCAGCATGCGACAGGGGGCTGAAGAGACCCAGTACTTC. The genes are TRBV5-1 and TRBJ2-5; the match to TRBD1 covers 10 bases. Germline V gene lookup returns CDR1 SGHRS and CDR2 YFSETQ. J lost 3 bases, V lost 4 bases, and 6 bases had no gene match. CDR3 length: 15 residues.

The chain has TRBV7-3 and TRBJ2-1; 11 nucleotides line up with TRBD1. The CDR3 runs to 15 residues. Germline CDR1 reads SGHTA; CDR2 reads FQGTGA. The V and J ends lost 5 bases and 9 bases, in that order; junction bases with no gene match: 9. CDR3 in DNA: TGTGCCAGCAGCCCCCCGGGACAGGGGGGAGGTGAGCAGTTCTTC. Its protein product is CASSPPGQGGGEQFF.

This clone occurred many times. This sample also contains other DNA sequences that code for the same CDR3. The J gene is TRBJ2-3, the V gene TRBV5-4, with 11 bases matching TRBD1. The V gene end was trimmed by 5 bases and the J gene end by 3 bases; junction bases not matched to a gene: 5. CDR1 is SGHNT, CDR2 YYREEE, per germline (reference sequence). This CDR3 region has 15 residues. CDR3 in DNA: TGTGCCAGCAGACTGGACAGGGGGCTGACAGATACGCAGTATTTT. Protein product: CASRLDRGLTDTQYF.

This rearrangement joins TRBV6-5 to TRBJ1-6; TRBD1 might be the D (6 bases). V shed 4 bases and J shed 12 bases, with 19 bases lying between them. From germline, CDR1 is MNHEY and CDR2 SVGAGI. The CDR3 runs to 15 residues. CDR3: CASSSYRDKGQPLHF. The CDR3 region has the DNA TGTGCCAGCAGTTCCTACCGGGACAAGGGGCAACCCCTCCACTTT.

The rearrangement uses TRBV20-1 and TRBJ1-2; D gene uncertain. Trimming removed 2 bases from V and 10 bases from J, with 8 bases in between. CDR3 length: 10 amino acids. Germline V gene sequence: CDR1 DFQATT, CDR2 SNEGSKA (reference sequence). CDR3 region: CSARKENYTF. The CDR3 coding sequence is TGCAGTGCTAGAAAAGAAAACTACACCTTC.